Reported below is one TCR beta chain. This record comes from a study of T cell changes during pregnancy in multiple sclerosis. Clones were sequenced by immunoSEQ multiplex PCR, and TCRdb holds only the in-frame ones, with some missing. This sample has around 60,000 clones, with about 96% found just once. The trim removed 0 bases at V and 1 base at J, leaving 4 bases unmatched. CDR1 and CDR2 (germline): MRHNA, SNTAGT. CDR3 length: 16 amino acids. This receptor was taken from a female donor with multiple sclerosis, enrolled in a pregnancy study. This chain links TRBV6-4 with TRBJ2-3; 7 nucleotides align to TRBD2. Sample: CD8+ T cells from peripheral blood mononuclear cells, taken after pregnancy. Here the CDR3 DNA reads TGTGCCAGCAGTGACTCAGGCGGGAGCGGCACAGATACGCAGTATTTT. It is translated as CASSDSGGSGTDTQYF.